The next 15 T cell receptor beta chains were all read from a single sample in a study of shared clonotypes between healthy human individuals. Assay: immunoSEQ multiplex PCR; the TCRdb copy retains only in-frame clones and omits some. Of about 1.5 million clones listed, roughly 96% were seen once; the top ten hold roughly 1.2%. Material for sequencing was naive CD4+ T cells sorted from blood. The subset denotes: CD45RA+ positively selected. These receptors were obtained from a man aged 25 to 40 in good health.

The CDR3 protein is CASSRSGRSSNQPQHF. In nucleotides, the CDR3 is TGTGCCAGCAGCCGCAGTGGGCGTTCTAGCAATCAGCCCCAGCATTTT. The chain carries TRBV28 and TRBJ1-5; D gene uncertain. V was pared by 6 bases and J by 0 bases, with 15 bases between. The V gene's germline CDR1 is MDHEN and CDR2 SYDVKM. The length of the CDR3 is 16 residues.

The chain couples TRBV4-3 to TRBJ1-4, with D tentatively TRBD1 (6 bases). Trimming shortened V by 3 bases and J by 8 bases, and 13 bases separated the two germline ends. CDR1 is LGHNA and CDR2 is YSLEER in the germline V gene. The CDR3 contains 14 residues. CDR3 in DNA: TGCGCCAGCAGCCAGAGACAGGTGGGGGAAAAACTGTTTTTT. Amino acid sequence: CASSQRQVGEKLFF.

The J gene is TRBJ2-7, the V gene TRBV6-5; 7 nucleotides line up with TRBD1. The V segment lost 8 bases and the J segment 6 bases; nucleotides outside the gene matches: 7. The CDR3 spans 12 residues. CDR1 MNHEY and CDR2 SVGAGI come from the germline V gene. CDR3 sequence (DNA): TGTGCCAGCGGAGGACAGGTAGGCGAGCAGTACTTC. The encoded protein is CASGGQVGEQYF.

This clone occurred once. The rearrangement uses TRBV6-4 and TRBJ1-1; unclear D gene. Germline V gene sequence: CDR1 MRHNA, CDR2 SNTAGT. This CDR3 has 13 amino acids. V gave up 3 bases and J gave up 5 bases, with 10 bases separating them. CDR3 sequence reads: CASSDYGGTEAFF. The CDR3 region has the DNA TGTGCCAGCAGTGATTACGGTGGGACTGAAGCTTTCTTT.

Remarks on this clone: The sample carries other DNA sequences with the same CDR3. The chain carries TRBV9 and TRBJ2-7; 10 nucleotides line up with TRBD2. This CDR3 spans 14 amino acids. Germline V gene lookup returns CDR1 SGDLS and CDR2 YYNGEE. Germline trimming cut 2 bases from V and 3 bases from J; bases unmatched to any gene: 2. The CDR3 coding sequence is TGTGCCAGCAGCGTCGGGACTAGCGTCTACGAGCAGTACTTC. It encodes CASSVGTSVYEQYF.

The CDR3: CASRTNPGGQETQYF. The CDR3 DNA reads TGTGCCAGCAGAACGAACCCGGGGGGCCAAGAGACCCAGTACTTC. The chain links TRBV5-5 to TRBJ2-5, with 7 bases lining up with TRBD2. Trimming took 5 bases from V and 1 from J; bases not matched to a gene: 8. CDR3 length: 15 amino acids. Per germline, CDR1 SGHKS and CDR2 YYEKEE (reference sequence).

The chain's CDR3 is CASSRQHPTGELFF. CDR3 in DNA: TGTGCCAGCAGCCGACAGCACCCGACCGGGGAGCTGTTTTTT. The chain joins TRBV11-2 to TRBJ2-2; TRBD1 is a possible D gene (5 bases). Germline CDR1 and CDR2: SGHAT and FQNNGV. Trimming took off 5 bases at V and 5 bases at J, with 12 bases between the two ends. The CDR3 runs to 14 residues. Together with reference TRBV11-2 and TRBJ2-2, the CDR3 gives the full variable domain: EAGVAQSPRYKIIEKRQSVAFWCNPISGHATLYWYQQILGQGPKLLIQFQNNGVVDDSQLPKDRFSAERLKGVDSTLKIQPAKLEDSAVYLCASSRQHPTGELFFGEGSRLTVL.

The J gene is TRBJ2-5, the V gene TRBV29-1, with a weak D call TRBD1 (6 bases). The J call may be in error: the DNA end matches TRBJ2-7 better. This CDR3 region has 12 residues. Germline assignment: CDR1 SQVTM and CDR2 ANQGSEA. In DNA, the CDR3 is TGCAGCGTTGGGACAGACGCCTACGAGCAGTACTTC. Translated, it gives CSVGTDAYEQYF.

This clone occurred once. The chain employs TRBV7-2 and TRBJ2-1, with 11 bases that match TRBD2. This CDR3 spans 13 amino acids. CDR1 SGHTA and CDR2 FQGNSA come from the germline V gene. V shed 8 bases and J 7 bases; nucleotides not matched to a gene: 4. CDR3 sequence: CASRSGRVNEQFF. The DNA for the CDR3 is TGTGCCAGCCGTAGCGGGAGGGTTAATGAGCAGTTCTTC.

The CDR3 region is CASRGLDYNEQFF. DNA for the CDR3: TGTGCCAGCAGGGGACTAGACTACAATGAGCAGTTCTTC. V usage is TRBV21-1 and J usage is TRBJ2-1; the table's D call TRBD2 went unverified against the DNA. TRBV21-1 is a pseudogene. The CDR3 covers 13 residues.

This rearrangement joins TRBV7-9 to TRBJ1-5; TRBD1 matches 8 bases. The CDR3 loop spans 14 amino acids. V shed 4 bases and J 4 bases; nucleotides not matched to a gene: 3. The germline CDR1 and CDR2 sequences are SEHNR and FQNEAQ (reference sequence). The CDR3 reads CASSSDRDNQPQHF. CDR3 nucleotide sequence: TGTGCCAGCAGCTCGGACAGGGATAATCAGCCCCAGCATTTT.

This CDR3 is CASSLGRTSGTVWDTQYF. The CDR3 nucleotides read TGTGCCAGCAGCTTAGGTCGGACTAGCGGGACAGTGTGGGATACGCAGTATTTT. The chain has TRBV13 and TRBJ2-3, with TRBD2 matching over 12 bases. V lost 0 bases to trimming and J lost 6 bases; unmatched junction nucleotides: 10. Germline V lookup: CDR1 PRHDT, CDR2 FYEKMQ (reference sequence). The CDR3 sequence is 18 residues long.

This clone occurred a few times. This CDR3 is CASSQGGGSLGAGANVLTF. CDR3 bases: TGCGCCAGCAGCCAGGGGGGGGGCTCCCTGGGTGCTGGGGCCAACGTCCTGACTTTC. V usage is TRBV5-1 and J usage is TRBJ2-6, with D perhaps being TRBD1 or TRBD2 (7 bases each). Trimming left V 4 bases short and J 2 bases short, with 22 bases between. The germline V gene has CDR1 SGHRS and CDR2 YFSETQ. The CDR3 has 19 amino acids.

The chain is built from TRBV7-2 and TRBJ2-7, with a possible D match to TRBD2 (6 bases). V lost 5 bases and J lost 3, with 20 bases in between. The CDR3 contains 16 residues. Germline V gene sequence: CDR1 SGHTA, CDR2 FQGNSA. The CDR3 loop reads CASSQGPAGTFYEQYF. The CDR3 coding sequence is TGTGCCAGCAGCCAAGGCCCGGCAGGGACTTTCTACGAGCAGTACTTC.

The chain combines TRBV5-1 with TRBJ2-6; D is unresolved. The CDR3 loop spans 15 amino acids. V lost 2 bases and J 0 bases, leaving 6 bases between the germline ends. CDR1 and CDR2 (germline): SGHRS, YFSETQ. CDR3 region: CASSFASSGANVLTF. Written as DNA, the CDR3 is TGCGCCAGCAGCTTCGCGAGCTCTGGGGCCAACGTCCTGACTTTC.